The present T cell receptor (beta chain) was sequenced within a study of control samples from healthy donors and cancer patients. This clone is a singleton in its sample. TCRdb keeps only in-frame clones here, not all; method: immunoSEQ multiplex PCR. The sample consists of just over 80,000 clones, 85% to 90% of them appearing once. Germline V gene lookup returns CDR1 MNHEY and CDR2 SMNVEV (reference sequence). With 4 bases removed from V and 1 base from J, the gap between germline ends came to 11 bases. CDR3 length equals 15 residues. This clonotype was sampled from a man over 45 in good health. Sequenced material: blood. V usage is TRBV27 and J usage is TRBJ1-5; D is ambiguous. Here the CDR3 reads CASSSTKGSNQPQHF. As DNA, the CDR3 is TGTGCCAGCAGTTCGACAAAAGGGAGCAATCAGCCCCAGCATTTT.